This T cell receptor (beta chain) was sequenced in a study of T cells after yellow fever vaccination. Trimming took off 0 bases at V and 3 bases at J, with 6 bases between the two ends. This CDR3 has 14 residues. Germline CDR1 SGHTA, CDR2 FQGNSA. From the 5' RACE reads, TCRdb called clonotypes with MiXCR, one entry per CDR3 protein. The sample contains about 350,000 distinct CDR3 sequences, approximately 8% of which appear only once. The rearrangement joins TRBV7-2 to TRBJ1-5; D remains unclear. Sample: PBMCs, taken about 41 days after the first yellow fever vaccination. The source is a man between 18 and 29 years old who received the YFV17D yellow fever vaccine. The CDR3: CASSLALFNQPQHF. CDR3 DNA sequence: TGTGCCAGCAGCTTAGCTCTGTTCAATCAGCCCCAGCATTTT. The full variable domain, rest sourced from reference TRBV7-2 and TRBJ1-5, is GAGVSQSPSNKVTEKGKDVELRCDPISGHTALYWYRQSLGQGLEFLIYFQGNSAPDKSGLPSDRFSAERTGGSVSTLTIQRTQQEDSAVYLCASSLALFNQPQHFGDGTRLSIL.